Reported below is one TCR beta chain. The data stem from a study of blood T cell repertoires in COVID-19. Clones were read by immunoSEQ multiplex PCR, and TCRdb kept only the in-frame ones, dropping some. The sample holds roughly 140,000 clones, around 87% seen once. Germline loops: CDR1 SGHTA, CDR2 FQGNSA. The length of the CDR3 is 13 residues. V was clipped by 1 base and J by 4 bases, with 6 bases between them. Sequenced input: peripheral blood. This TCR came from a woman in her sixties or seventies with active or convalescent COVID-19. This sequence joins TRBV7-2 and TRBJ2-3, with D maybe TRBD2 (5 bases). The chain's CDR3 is CASSLGESDTQYF. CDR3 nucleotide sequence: TGTGCCAGCAGCTTAGGGGAGTCAGATACGCAGTATTTT. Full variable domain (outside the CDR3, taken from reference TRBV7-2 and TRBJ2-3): GAGVSQSPSNKVTEKGKDVELRCDPISGHTALYWYRQSLGQGLEFLIYFQGNSAPDKSGLPSDRFSAERTGGSVSTLTIQRTQQEDSAVYLCASSLGESDTQYFGPGTRLTVL.